One and the same sample provided the 26 T cell receptor beta chains below, sequenced in a study of CD8 T cells in ankylosing spondylitis. TCRdb independently ran MiXCR on the 5' RACE reads; one entry per CDR3 protein. The sample lists roughly 670,000 distinct CDR3 sequences, around 19% occurring once. Study outcomes and limitations: Several highly homologous variants made up a TCR beta motif that seemed to typify ankylosing spondylitis blood.

These TCRs' antigens remain unknown. Material: blood, either unsorted or a sorted T cell fraction (not recorded which). Every receptor here comes from a male donor with ankylosing spondylitis.

The chain links TRBV5-6 to TRBJ2-7; D may correspond to TRBD1 or TRBD2 (6 bases each). The length of the CDR3 is 18 residues. Trimming removed 2 bases from V and 0 bases from J, with 21 bases in between. Germline loops: CDR1 SGHDT, CDR2 YYEEEE. DNA of the CDR3: TGTGCCAGCAGCTTTACCCTCCAAGGGGGACTGAGCTCCTACGAGCAGTACTTC. Translation: CASSFTLQGGLSSYEQYF.

This clonotype has a count of ten or more. The chain joins TRBV20-1 to TRBJ2-7; the D is unclear. Germline V gene sequence: CDR1 DFQATT, CDR2 SNEGSKA (reference sequence). Trimming left V 0 bases short and J 0 bases short, with 6 bases between. This CDR3 region has 13 residues. The CDR3 spells CSARDPYSYEQYF. For the CDR3, the DNA is TGCAGTGCTAGAGATCCTTACTCCTACGAGCAGTACTTC.

This clonotype has a handful of counts. CDR3 in DNA: TGTGCCATCAGTGAGGAAATGAGCAGAAACACTGAAGCTTTCTTT. Translating gives CAISEEMSRNTEAFF. The rearrangement joins TRBV10-3 to TRBJ1-1; D remains ambiguous. V was cut by 2 bases and J by 2 bases, with 12 bases left in between. Germline lookup yields CDR1 ENHRY and CDR2 SYGVKD. This CDR3 contains 15 residues.

In this sample, this clonotype turned up many times. The rearrangement links TRBV12-3 or TRBV12-4 to TRBJ2-1; D unresolved. Trimming left V 2 bases short and J 7 bases short, with 15 bases between. This CDR3 has 15 residues. The CDR3 sequence: CASSLSQAFTNEQFF. The CDR3 DNA follows: TGTGCCAGCAGTTTAAGTCAGGCTTTTACGAATGAGCAGTTCTTC.

This clonotype was seen more than once but under ten times. The chain joins TRBV5-1 to TRBJ2-7, with TRBD2 matching over 9 bases. V lost 0 bases and J lost 0; bases outside the gene matches: 7. The CDR3 totals 17 residues. Germline lookup yields CDR1 SGHRS and CDR2 YFSETQ. The CDR3 DNA follows: TGCGCCAGCAGCTTGGTCCCAGCGGGAGGCCTCTCCTACGAGCAGTACTTC. Protein: CASSLVPAGGLSYEQYF.

The V gene is TRBV5-5, the J gene TRBJ2-1; TRBD2 might be the D (5 bases). Germline V CDR1 and CDR2: SGHKS, YYEKEE (reference sequence). V lost 4 bases, J lost 6 bases, and 11 bases lay in between. CDR3 length: 13 amino acids. CDR3 residues: CASSQTGSNEQFF. The CDR3 bases are TGTGCCAGCAGCCAGACGGGGTCCAATGAGCAGTTCTTC.

V and J are TRBV12-3 or TRBV12-4 and TRBJ1-5, with 10 bases matching TRBD1. After removal of 7 bases from V and 6 bases from J, the junction contained 3 bases not matched to a gene. The length of the CDR3 is 13 residues. The CDR3 protein is CASMGQGFQPQHF. The CDR3 DNA is TGTGCCAGCATGGGACAGGGGTTTCAGCCCCAGCATTTT.

This clonotype has at least ten counts. The CDR3 region is CSVRYRDSDTGELFF. The CDR3 DNA reads as TGCAGCGTTAGATACCGGGACTCAGACACCGGGGAGCTGTTTTTT. The chain uses TRBV29-1 and TRBJ2-2; a weak D match, TRBD2 (6 bases). The CDR3 covers 15 residues. Germline values: CDR1 SQVTM, CDR2 ANQGSEA. Trimming cost V 5 bases and J 3 bases, with 16 bases left between them.

This clonotype was counted a few times. The chain has TRBV10-3 and TRBJ2-1; either TRBD1 or TRBD2 may supply D (5 bases each). The germline V and J ends were trimmed by 10 bases and 0 bases, with 10 bases remaining between them. Germline CDR1 is ENHRY and CDR2 is SYGVKD. This CDR3 comprises 13 residues. Here the CDR3 reads CATRGGSYNEQFF. The CDR3 bases are TGTGCCACGAGGGGCGGCTCCTACAATGAGCAGTTCTTC.

This clonotype was detected only a few times. V usage is TRBV5-1 and J usage is TRBJ2-3, with 7 positions matching TRBD1. The CDR3 consists of 16 residues. The germline V gene has CDR1 SGHRS and CDR2 YFSETQ. Unmatched junction bases numbered 13, after V lost 4 bases and J lost 5 bases. CDR3 sequence: CASSPRPGTEKDTQYF. The CDR3 nucleotides read TGCGCCAGCAGCCCGAGGCCGGGGACAGAAAAAGATACGCAGTATTTT.

There are many counts of this clonotype. V gene TRBV10-3 combines with J gene TRBJ1-5; D call uncertain. In germline, CDR1 is ENHRY, CDR2 SYGVKD. Deletions cut 3 bases from V and 3 bases from J, with 6 bases between. The length of the CDR3 is 13 residues. In DNA, the CDR3 is TGTGCCATCAGTGAAGGGAACAATCAGCCCCAGCATTTT. It translates to CAISEGNNQPQHF.

This clonotype was counted between two and nine times. This sequence joins TRBV3-1 and TRBJ2-5; tentatively, D is TRBD1 or TRBD2 (5 bases each). V was trimmed by 3 bases and J by 0 bases, leaving 11 bases between them. CDR1 and CDR2 from the germline V gene are LGHDT and YNNKEL (reference sequence). The CDR3 contains 15 residues. In DNA, the CDR3 is TGTGCCAGCAGCCACCAAGGGGAGTACCAAGAGACCCAGTACTTC. Protein product: CASSHQGEYQETQYF.

This clonotype has just a few counts. V and J are TRBV4-1 and TRBJ1-1; the D gene is possibly TRBD1 (6 bases). Germline values: CDR1 MGHRA, CDR2 YSYEKL. V lost 4 bases and J 0 bases, leaving 12 bases between the germline ends. The CDR3 has 15 amino acids. CDR3 in DNA: TGCGCCAGCAGCCCCCCCGACAGGTTGAACACTGAAGCTTTCTTT. This translates into CASSPPDRLNTEAFF.

V and J are TRBV4-1 and TRBJ2-1, with 7 bases identical to TRBD1. This CDR3 has 18 amino acids. Germline CDR1 is MGHRA and CDR2 is YSYEKL. V gave up 0 bases and J gave up 2 bases; unmatched junction bases: 10. CDR3 protein: CASSQENYGTETYNEQFF. CDR3 nucleotide sequence: TGCGCCAGCAGCCAAGAAAACTATGGGACAGAAACCTACAATGAGCAGTTCTTC.

The sample holds many counts of this clonotype. CDR3 amino acids: CASRSTDTQYF. The CDR3 nucleotides are TGTGCCAGCAGAAGCACAGATACGCAGTATTTT. The chain links TRBV7-2 to TRBJ2-3, with D unresolved. The CDR3 extends over 11 amino acids. V shed 6 bases and J shed 0 bases, with 1 base lying between them. Germline V gives CDR1 SGHTA, CDR2 FQGNSA.

This chain uses TRBV19 with TRBJ1-6; a possible D gene is TRBD1 (5 bases). The CDR3 is 13 residues long. Per germline, CDR1 LNHDA and CDR2 SQIVND (reference sequence). Trimming stripped 4 bases from V and 8 bases from J, with 9 bases between. Here the CDR3 reads CASSTGPYSPLHF. The CDR3 coding sequence is TGTGCCAGTAGTACGGGACCCTATTCACCCCTCCACTTT. Using reference TRBV19 and TRBJ1-6 for the parts outside the CDR3, the full variable domain is DGGITQSPKYLFRKEGQNVTLSCEQNLNHDAMYWYRQDPGQGLRLIYYSQIVNDFQKGDIAEGYSVSREKKESFPLTVTSAQKNPTAFYLCASSTGPYSPLHFGNGTRLTVT.

V usage is TRBV5-1 and J usage is TRBJ1-1, with 9 bases matching TRBD1. This CDR3 is 15 amino acids long. Trimming at V came to 4 bases and at J to 4 bases, leaving 8 bases not matched to a gene. Germline V CDR1 and CDR2: SGHRS, YFSETQ. The CDR3 DNA is TGCGCCAGCAGCCACGCTACAGGGGGCCCCACTGAAGCTTTCTTT. Encoded protein: CASSHATGGPTEAFF. Supplemented by reference TRBV5-1 and TRBJ1-1, the full variable domain reads KAGVTQTPRYLIKTRGQQVTLSCSPISGHRSVSWYQQTPGQGLQFLFEYFSETQRNKGNFPGRFSGRQFSNSRSEMNVSTLELGDSALYLCASSHATGGPTEAFFGQGTRLTVV.

The genes are TRBV9 and TRBJ2-1, with TRBD2 identical over 11 bases. Germline CDR1 SGDLS, CDR2 YYNGEE. The CDR3 has 17 amino acids. Trimming took 3 bases from V and 6 from J; bases not matched to a gene: 11. The CDR3 sequence: CASSEAPLAGGGNEQFF. Here the CDR3 DNA reads TGTGCCAGCAGCGAAGCTCCCCTAGCGGGAGGAGGCAATGAGCAGTTCTTC.

This clonotype is a singleton in its sample. The CDR3 DNA sequence: TGTGCCTGGAGTCGTTCGCAAGGGTCGGATACGCAGTATTTT. Protein sequence: CAWSRSQGSDTQYF. V gene TRBV30 combines with J gene TRBJ2-3; D ambiguous. V lost 2 bases and J 6 bases, leaving 15 bases between the germline ends. Germline loops: CDR1 GTSNPN, CDR2 SVGIG (reference sequence). The CDR3 runs to 14 residues.

This clonotype showed up just a few times. DNA for the CDR3: TGTGCCAGCAGCCGGGACAGGGCTCGATACGAGCAGTACTTC. Translation: CASSRDRARYEQYF. The V gene is TRBV28, the J gene TRBJ2-7; 9 bases map to TRBD1. The V and J ends lost 6 bases and 4 bases, in that order; junction bases with no gene match: 7. CDR1 is MDHEN and CDR2 is SYDVKM in the germline V gene. The CDR3 has 14 amino acids.

The chain couples TRBV18 to TRBJ2-7; 8 nucleotides line up with TRBD1. The CDR3 totals 16 residues. Unmatched junction bases numbered 13, after V lost 6 bases and J lost 3 bases. Germline V gene lookup returns CDR1 KGHSH and CDR2 LQKENI. This CDR3 is CASSLIQGAGGYEQYF. Here the CDR3 DNA reads TGTGCCAGCTCTCTTATCCAGGGGGCTGGCGGCTACGAGCAGTACTTC.

The chain combines TRBV6-5 with TRBJ2-1; 10 bases are a match to TRBD2. The germline CDR1 and CDR2 sequences are MNHEY and SVGAGI. The junction had 7 bases not matched to a gene; V was cut back by 0 bases and J by 8 bases. The CDR3 runs to 16 residues. For the CDR3, the DNA is TGTGCCAGCAGTTACTCGACTAGCGGGTATAGTTATGAGCAGTTCTTC. Translation gives CASSYSTSGYSYEQFF.

The chain joins TRBV7-9 to TRBJ2-3; D gene unclear. The germline V and J ends were trimmed by 0 bases and 0 bases, with 13 bases remaining between them. The CDR3 is made up of 17 amino acids. In germline, CDR1 is SEHNR, CDR2 FQNEAQ (reference sequence). For the CDR3, the DNA is TGTGCCAGCAGCTTAGCAGGGTGGGTGAAAAGCACAGATACGCAGTATTTT. As protein: CASSLAGWVKSTDTQYF. The full variable domain, in which reference TRBV7-9 and TRBJ2-3 provide the parts outside the CDR3, is DTGVSQNPRHKITKRGQNVTFRCDPISEHNRLYWYRQTLGQGPEFLTYFQNEAQLEKSRLLSDRFSAERPKGSFSTLEIQRTEQGDSAMYLCASSLAGWVKSTDTQYFGPGTRLTVL.

The V and J genes are TRBV5-1 and TRBJ1-2, with TRBD1 matching 7 bases. J gave up 4 bases and V 7 bases, and 10 bases lay outside the gene matches. This CDR3 is 14 amino acids long. Germline V gene sequence: CDR1 SGHRS, CDR2 YFSETQ. CDR3 DNA: TGCGCCAGCGCCAGGGACAGTTTGTCCTATGGCTACACCTTC. Protein sequence: CASARDSLSYGYTF.

This clonotype was detected a few times. CDR3 loop: CASSLMAGSRNTIYF. In nucleotides, the CDR3 is TGTGCCAGCAGTTTAATGGCAGGGTCTAGAAACACCATATATTTT. The V gene is TRBV12-3 or TRBV12-4, the J gene TRBJ1-3; maybe TRBD1 (5 bases). The CDR3 has 15 amino acids. With 2 bases removed from V and 5 bases from J, the gap between germline ends came to 13 bases.

This clonotype was seen a few times. The rearrangement links TRBV19 to TRBJ2-7; no firm D call. CDR1 is LNHDA and CDR2 is SQIVND in the germline V gene (reference sequence). Trimming stripped 10 bases from V and 5 bases from J, with 15 bases between. There are 12 residues in the CDR3. Here the CDR3 DNA reads TGTGCCACGACCGGAAACCGCAACGAGCAGTACTTC. The encoded protein is CATTGNRNEQYF.